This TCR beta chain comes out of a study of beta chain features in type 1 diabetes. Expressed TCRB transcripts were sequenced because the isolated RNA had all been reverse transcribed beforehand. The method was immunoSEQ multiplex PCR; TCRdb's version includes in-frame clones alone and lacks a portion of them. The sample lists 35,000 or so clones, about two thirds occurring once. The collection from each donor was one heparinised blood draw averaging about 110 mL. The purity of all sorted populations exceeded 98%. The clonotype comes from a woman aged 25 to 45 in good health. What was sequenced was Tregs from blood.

The CDR3, as DNA: TGTGCCAGCAGCTTAAATGGACAGGGATTTGCCGGGGAGCTGTTTTTT. It codes for CASSLNGQGFAGELFF. The V call is TRBV7-3, the J call TRBJ2-2, with 8 positions matching TRBD1. Germline V gives CDR1 SGHTA, CDR2 FQGTGA. The CDR3 length is 16 residues. V lost 1 base to trimming and J lost 6 bases; unmatched junction nucleotides: 7.